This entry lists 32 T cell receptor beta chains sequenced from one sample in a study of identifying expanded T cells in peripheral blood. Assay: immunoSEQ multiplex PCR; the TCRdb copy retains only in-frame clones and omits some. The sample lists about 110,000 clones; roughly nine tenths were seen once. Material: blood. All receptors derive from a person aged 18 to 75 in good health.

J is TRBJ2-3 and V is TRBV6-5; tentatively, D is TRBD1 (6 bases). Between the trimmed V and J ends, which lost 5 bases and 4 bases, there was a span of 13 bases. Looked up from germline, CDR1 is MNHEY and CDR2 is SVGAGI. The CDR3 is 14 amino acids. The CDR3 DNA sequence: TGTGCCAGCAGTAGGGGGTGGGGTTCAGATACGCAGTATTTT. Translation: CASSRGWGSDTQYF.

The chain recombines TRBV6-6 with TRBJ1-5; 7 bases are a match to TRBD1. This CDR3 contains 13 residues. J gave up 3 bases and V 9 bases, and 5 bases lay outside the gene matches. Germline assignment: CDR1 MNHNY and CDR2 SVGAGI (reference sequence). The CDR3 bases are TGTGCCAGTCAGACAGGGACCAATCAGCCCCAGCATTTT. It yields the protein CASQTGTNQPQHF.

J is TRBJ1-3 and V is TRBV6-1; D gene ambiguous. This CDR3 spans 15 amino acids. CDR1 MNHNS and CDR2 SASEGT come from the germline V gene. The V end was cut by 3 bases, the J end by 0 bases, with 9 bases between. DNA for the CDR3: TGTGCCAGCAGTGACGGGGAGTTCTCTGGAAACACCATATATTTT. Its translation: CASSDGEFSGNTIYF.

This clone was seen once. The CDR3: CASSDKGGGETQYF. The CDR3 DNA reads TGTGCCAGCAGTGACAAAGGAGGGGGGGAGACCCAGTACTTC. The rearrangement joins TRBV6-1 to TRBJ2-5; possibly TRBD1 or TRBD2 for D (6 bases each). With 3 bases removed from V and 5 bases from J, the gap between germline ends came to 13 bases. Germline V gene lookup returns CDR1 MNHNS and CDR2 SASEGT. This CDR3 is 14 amino acids long.

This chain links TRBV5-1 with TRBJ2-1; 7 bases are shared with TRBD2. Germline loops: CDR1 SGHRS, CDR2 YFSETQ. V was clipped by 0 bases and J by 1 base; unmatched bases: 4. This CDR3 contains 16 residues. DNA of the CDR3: TGCGCCAGCAGCTTGGGGGCGGGGGAGTCCTACAATGAGCAGTTCTTC. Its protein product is CASSLGAGESYNEQFF.

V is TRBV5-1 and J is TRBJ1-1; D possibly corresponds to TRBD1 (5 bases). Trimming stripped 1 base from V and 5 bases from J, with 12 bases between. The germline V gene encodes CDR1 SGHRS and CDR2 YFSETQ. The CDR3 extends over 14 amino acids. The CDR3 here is CASSLRTRVTEAFF. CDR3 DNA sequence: TGCGCCAGCAGCTTGCGGACAAGGGTAACTGAAGCTTTCTTT.

The CDR3 region has the DNA TGTGCCAGCAGCCCTAAAATCGGGACAGATACGCAGTATTTT. Protein product: CASSPKIGTDTQYF. The J gene is TRBJ2-3, the V gene TRBV7-2; D not certain. V lost 5 bases and J lost 3, with 12 bases in between. Germline V gene sequence: CDR1 SGHTA, CDR2 FQGNSA. The CDR3 contains 14 residues.

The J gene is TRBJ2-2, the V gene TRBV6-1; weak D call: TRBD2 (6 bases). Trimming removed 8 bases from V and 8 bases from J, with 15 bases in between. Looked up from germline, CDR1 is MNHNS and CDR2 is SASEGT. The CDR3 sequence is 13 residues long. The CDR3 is CASGDWEAGELFF. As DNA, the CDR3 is TGTGCCAGCGGGGACTGGGAGGCTGGGGAGCTGTTTTTT.

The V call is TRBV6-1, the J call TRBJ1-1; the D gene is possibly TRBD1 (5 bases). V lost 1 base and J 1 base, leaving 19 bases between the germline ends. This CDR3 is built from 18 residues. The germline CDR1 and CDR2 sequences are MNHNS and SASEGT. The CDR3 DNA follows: TGTGCCAGCAGTGAAGAGTCTTTCGGGCTGGGGGAGAACACTGAAGCTTTCTTT. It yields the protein CASSEESFGLGENTEAFF.

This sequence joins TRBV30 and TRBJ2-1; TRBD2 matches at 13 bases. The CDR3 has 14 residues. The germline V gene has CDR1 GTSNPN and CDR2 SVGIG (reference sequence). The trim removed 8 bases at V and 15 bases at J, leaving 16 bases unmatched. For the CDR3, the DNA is TGTGCCGACGCCGCAGGGACTAGCGGGACCAAGGCGTTCTTC. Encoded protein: CADAAGTSGTKAFF.

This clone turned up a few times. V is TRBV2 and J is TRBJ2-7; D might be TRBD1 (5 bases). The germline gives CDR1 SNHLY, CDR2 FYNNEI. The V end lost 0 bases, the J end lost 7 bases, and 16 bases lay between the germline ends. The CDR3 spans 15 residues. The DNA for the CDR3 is TGTGCCAGCAGTGAAGCTGTGGAAGGGGCGGTAGAGCAGTACTTC. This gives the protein CASSEAVEGAVEQYF.

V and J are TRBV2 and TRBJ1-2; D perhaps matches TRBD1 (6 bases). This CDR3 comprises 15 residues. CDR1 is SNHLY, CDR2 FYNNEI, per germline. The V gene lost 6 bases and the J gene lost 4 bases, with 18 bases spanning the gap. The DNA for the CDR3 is TGTGCCAGCAGGCCGACAGGCGGTGGGGTCTATGGCTACACCTTC. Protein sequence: CASRPTGGGVYGYTF.

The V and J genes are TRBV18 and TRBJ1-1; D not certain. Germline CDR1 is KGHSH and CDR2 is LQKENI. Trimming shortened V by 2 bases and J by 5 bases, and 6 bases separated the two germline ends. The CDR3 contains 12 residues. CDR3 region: CASSPSSTEAFF. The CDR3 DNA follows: TGTGCCAGCTCACCATCGTCGACTGAAGCTTTCTTT.

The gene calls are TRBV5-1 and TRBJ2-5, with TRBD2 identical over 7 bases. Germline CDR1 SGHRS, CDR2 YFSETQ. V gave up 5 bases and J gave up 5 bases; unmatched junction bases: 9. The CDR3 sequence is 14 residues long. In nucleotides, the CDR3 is TGCGCCAGCAGAACCGAGACTAGCAGGGAGACCCAGTACTTC. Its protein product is CASRTETSRETQYF. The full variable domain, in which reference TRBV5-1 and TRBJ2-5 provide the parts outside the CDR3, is KAGVTQTPRYLIKTRGQQVTLSCSPISGHRSVSWYQQTPGQGLQFLFEYFSETQRNKGNFPGRFSGRQFSNSRSEMNVSTLELGDSALYLCASRTETSRETQYFGPGTRLLVL.

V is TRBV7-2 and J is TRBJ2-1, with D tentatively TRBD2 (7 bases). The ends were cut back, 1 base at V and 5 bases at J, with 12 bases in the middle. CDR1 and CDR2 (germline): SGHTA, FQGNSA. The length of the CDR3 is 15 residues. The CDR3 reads CASSLGGGANNEQFF. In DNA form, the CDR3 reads TGTGCCAGCAGCTTAGGAGGGGGGGCGAACAATGAGCAGTTCTTC.

The CDR3 sequence: CASSPTGSSYEQYF. The CDR3 DNA is TGTGCCAGCAGTCCCACAGGGAGCTCCTACGAGCAGTACTTC. The V gene is TRBV28, the J gene TRBJ2-7, with a weak D call TRBD1 (6 bases). CDR1 and CDR2 (germline): MDHEN, SYDVKM. Trimming shortened V by 5 bases and J by 0 bases, and 11 bases separated the two germline ends. The CDR3 consists of 14 residues. The variable domain in full, with the rest retrieved from reference TRBV28 and TRBJ2-7, is DVKVTQSSRYLVKRTGEKVFLECVQDMDHENMFWYRQDPGLGLRLIYFSYDVKMKEKGDIPEGYSVSREKKERFSLILESASTNQTSMYLCASSPTGSSYEQYFGPGTRLTVT.

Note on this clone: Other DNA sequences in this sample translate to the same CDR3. The CDR3 DNA reads TGTGCCAGCTCACCGGACAGGGGCACAGATACGCAGTATTTT. Its protein is CASSPDRGTDTQYF. The chain combines TRBV18 with TRBJ2-3, with 8 bases that match TRBD1. With V trimmed by 3 bases and J by 1 base, 0 bases remained unmatched. Germline lookup yields CDR1 KGHSH and CDR2 LQKENI. This CDR3 is built from 14 residues.

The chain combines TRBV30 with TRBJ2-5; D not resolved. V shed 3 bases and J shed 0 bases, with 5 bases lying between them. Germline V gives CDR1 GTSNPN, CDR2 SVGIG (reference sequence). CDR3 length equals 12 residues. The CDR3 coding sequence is TGTGCCTGGAGGGGGTACCAAGAGACCCAGTACTTC. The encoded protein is CAWRGYQETQYF.

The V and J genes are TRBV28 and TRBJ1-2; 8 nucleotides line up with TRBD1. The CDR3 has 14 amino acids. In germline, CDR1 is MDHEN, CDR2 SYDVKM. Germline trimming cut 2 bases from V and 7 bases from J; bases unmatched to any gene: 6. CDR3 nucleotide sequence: TGTGCCAGCAGTTTAACAGGGGGAGTGGCTGGCTACACCTTC. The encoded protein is CASSLTGGVAGYTF.

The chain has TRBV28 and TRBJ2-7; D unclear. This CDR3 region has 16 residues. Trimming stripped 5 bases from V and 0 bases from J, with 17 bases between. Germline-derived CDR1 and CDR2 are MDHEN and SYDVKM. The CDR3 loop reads CASSPPRAIHSYEQYF. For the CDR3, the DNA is TGTGCCAGCAGTCCCCCTCGAGCGATACACTCCTACGAGCAGTACTTC.

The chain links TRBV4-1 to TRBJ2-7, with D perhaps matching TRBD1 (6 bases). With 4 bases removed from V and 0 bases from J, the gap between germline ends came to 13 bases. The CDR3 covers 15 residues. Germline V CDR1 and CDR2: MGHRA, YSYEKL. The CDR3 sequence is CASSRRTGYSYEQYF. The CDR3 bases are TGCGCCAGCAGCCGGCGCACAGGGTACTCCTACGAGCAGTACTTC.

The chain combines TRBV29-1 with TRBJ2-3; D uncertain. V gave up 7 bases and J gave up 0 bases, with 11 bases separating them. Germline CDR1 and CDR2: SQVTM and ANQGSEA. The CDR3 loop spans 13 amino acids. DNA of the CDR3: TGCAGCGGAAAACAGTTTAGCACAGATACGCAGTATTTT. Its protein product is CSGKQFSTDTQYF.

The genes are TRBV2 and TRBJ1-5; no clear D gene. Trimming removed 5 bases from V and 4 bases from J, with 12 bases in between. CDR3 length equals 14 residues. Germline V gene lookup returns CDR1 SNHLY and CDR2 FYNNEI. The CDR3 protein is CASSYGSPNQPQHF. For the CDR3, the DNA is TGTGCCAGCAGTTACGGGTCCCCAAATCAGCCCCAGCATTTT. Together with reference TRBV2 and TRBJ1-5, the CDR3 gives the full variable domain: EPEVTQTPSHQVTQMGQEVILRCVPISNHLYFYWYRQILGQKVEFLVSFYNNEISEKSEIFDDQFSVERPDGSNFTLKIRSTKLEDSAMYFCASSYGSPNQPQHFGDGTRLSIL.

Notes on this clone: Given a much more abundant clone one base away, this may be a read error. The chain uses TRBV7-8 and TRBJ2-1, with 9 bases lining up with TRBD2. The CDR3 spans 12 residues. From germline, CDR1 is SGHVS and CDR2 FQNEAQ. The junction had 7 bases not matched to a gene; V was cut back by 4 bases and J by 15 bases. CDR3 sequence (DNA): TGTGCCAGCAGCTCGTATAGCGGGGGACCGTTCTTC. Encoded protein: CASSSYSGGPFF.

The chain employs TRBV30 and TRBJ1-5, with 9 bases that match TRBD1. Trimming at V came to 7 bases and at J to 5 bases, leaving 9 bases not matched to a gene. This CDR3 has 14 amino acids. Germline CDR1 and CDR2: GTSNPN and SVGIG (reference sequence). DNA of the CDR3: TGTGCCTCGTCACAGGGGGCAGTTGATCAGCCCCAGCATTTT. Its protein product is CASSQGAVDQPQHF.

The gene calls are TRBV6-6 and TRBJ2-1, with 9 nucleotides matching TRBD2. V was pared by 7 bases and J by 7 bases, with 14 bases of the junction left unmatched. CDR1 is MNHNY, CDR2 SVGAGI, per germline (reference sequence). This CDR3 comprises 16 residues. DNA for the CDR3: TGTGCCAGCATATTTATTGGTAGCGGGAGTAGTAATGAGCAGTTCTTC. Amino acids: CASIFIGSGSSNEQFF.

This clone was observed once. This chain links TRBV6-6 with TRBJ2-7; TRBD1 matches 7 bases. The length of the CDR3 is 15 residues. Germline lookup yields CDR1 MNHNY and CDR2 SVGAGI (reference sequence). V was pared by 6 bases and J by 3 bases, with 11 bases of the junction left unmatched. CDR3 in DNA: TGTGCCAGCAGGTTCTCCGGGACAGAGATCTACGAGCAGTACTTC. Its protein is CASRFSGTEIYEQYF.

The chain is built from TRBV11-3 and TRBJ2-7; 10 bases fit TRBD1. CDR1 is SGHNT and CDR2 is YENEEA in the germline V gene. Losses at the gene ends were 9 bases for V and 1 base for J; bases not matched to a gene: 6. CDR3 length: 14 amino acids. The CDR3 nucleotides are TGTGCCAGTCAAGAGGGACAGGGGTCCTACGAGCAGTACTTC. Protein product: CASQEGQGSYEQYF. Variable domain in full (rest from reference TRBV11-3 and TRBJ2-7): EAGVVQSPRYKIIEKKQPVAFWCNPISGHNTLYWYLQNLGQGPELLIRYENEEAVDDSQLPKDRFSAERLKGVDSTLKIQPAELGDSAVYLCASQEGQGSYEQYFGPGTRLTVT.

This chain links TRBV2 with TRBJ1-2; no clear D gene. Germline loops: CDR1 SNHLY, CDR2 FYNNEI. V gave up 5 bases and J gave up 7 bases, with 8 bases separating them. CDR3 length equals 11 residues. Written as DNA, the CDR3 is TGTGCCAGCAGTTACAGAGGTGGCTACACCTTC. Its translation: CASSYRGGYTF.

CDR3 amino acids: CASKRGLETQYF. CDR3 nucleotide sequence: TGTGCCAGCAAAAGGGGTTTGGAGACCCAGTACTTC. The gene calls are TRBV6-6 and TRBJ2-5, with D possibly being TRBD1 (5 bases). Trimming cost V 7 bases and J 5 bases, with 11 bases left between them. Germline V gene data show CDR1 as MNHNY and CDR2 as SVGAGI (reference sequence). The CDR3 contains 12 residues.

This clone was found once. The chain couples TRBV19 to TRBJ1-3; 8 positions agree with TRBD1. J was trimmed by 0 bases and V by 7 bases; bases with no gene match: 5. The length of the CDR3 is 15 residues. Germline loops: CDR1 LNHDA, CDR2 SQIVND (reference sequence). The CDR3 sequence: CASTDRGSSGNTIYF. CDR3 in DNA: TGTGCCAGTACTGACAGGGGCAGCTCTGGAAACACCATATATTTT. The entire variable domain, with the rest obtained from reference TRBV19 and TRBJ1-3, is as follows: DGGITQSPKYLFRKEGQNVTLSCEQNLNHDAMYWYRQDPGQGLRLIYYSQIVNDFQKGDIAEGYSVSREKKESFPLTVTSAQKNPTAFYLCASTDRGSSGNTIYFGEGSWLTVV.

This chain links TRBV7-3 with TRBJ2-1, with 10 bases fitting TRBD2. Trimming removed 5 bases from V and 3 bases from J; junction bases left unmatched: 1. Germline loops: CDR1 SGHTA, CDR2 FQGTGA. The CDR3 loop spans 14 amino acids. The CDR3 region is CASSLAGDYNEQFF. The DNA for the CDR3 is TGTGCCAGCAGCCTAGCGGGGGACTACAATGAGCAGTTCTTC.